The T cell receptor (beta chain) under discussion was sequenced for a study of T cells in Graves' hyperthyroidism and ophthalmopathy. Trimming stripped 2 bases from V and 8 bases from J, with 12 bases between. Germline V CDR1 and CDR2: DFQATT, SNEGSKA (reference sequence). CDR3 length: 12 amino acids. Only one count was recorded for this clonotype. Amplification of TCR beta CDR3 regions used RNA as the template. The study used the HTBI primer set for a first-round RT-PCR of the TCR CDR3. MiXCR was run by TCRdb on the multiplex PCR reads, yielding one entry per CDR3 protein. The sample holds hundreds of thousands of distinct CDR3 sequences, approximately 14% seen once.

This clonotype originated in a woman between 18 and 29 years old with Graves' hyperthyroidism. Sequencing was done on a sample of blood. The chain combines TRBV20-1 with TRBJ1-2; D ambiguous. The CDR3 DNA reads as TGCAGTGCTAGAAACCCCCTTAGAGGCTACACCTTC. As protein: CSARNPLRGYTF.